What follows describes a single T cell receptor (beta chain). Its antigen is still unknown. No base quality information exists; no much larger clone differs at one position. Donors were approximately 42 systemically healthy Caucasian individuals from Russia aged 6 to 90 years. Around 9.9 milliliters of peripheral blood were collected from each donor into EDTA-treated Vacutainer tubes. Ficoll-Paque density-gradient centrifugation was used to isolate PBMCs, with at least 6.5 million per sample. Total RNA, at least 6 micrograms per sample, was extracted from PBMCs with Trizol reagent. For every donor, an aliquot of PBMCs went through flow cytometry to measure the percentages of naive CD45RAhigh/CD27high T cells. Between the V and J ends, shortened by 2 bases and 6 bases respectively, the junction contains 10 bases. CDR1 and CDR2 are drawn from the germline V gene (reference sequence): MNHNY, SVGAGI. From its cysteine to its phenylalanine, the CDR3 spans 13 amino acids. Only the CDR3 portion is preserved as DNA: 39 bases, with reading frame beginning at the first base.

The data originate from a study of blood T cells in healthy people across ages (dated by TCRdb to 2014 to 2015). Broadly, across the study: In model experiments, template switching captured roughly one uniquely barcoded TCR beta cDNA molecule for every two T cells. To avoid experimental bias, donors of different ages were spread randomly across the sequencing lanes. For two donors (one aged 18 to 30 and one aged 80 or older), the study analyzed two additional independent replicas of 1 million unique cDNA reads from the same blood draw. To track age-related changes in TCR beta repertoire diversity, the study relied on deep sequencing normalized with unique cDNA molecular identifiers. The donors were split into four age groups: young (average 16 years), middle-aged (39), aged (around 67) and long-lived (roughly 80).

The library was made by 5' RACE. Reads for this sample came from an Illumina HiSeq 2500. A second PCR of 7 to 11 cycles was run with a J-beta primer mix and a sample-barcoded 5' primer. Each TCR beta cDNA molecule received a unique molecular identifier from a template-switch 5' adaptor carrying 12 random nucleotides. Each sample yielded at least 2.5 million CDR3-containing paired-end reads. First-strand cDNA was synthesized from all RNA with the Mint cDNA synthesis kit, primed by a TRBC-specific oligonucleotide. Following uracil-DNA glycosylase treatment, all cDNA underwent a first 18-cycle PCR with the universal primers M1SS and BC2_uni_R. The study's processing was this. Each sample was normalized by randomly selecting 1 million high-quality reads, each carrying a distinct molecular identifier. Instead of being binned into consensus sequences, reads with shared molecular identifiers were discarded. MiTCR, set to a Q25 quality threshold and the strictest error-elimination algorithm, was used for CDR3 identification, clonotype clustering and error correction. A nonparametric unseen species model with Euler transformation was used to estimate lower-bound total TCR beta diversity. TCRdb applied fastp at Q25 and MiXCR to the public reads, then kept only in-frame beta chains. All rows with the same CDR3 protein become a single entry with the most common DNA and genes. These V and J calls originate from TCRdb's pipeline instead of the authors' own analysis. For this sample the table gives about 900,000 distinct CDR3 sequences, of which 60% to 80% were detected only once. The ten biggest clones cover 28% of the sample.

Study-level results and caveats: The percentage of naive T cells measured by flow cytometry correlated strongly with observed TCR beta diversity. Compared with the aged group, more naive CD4+ T cells, fewer expanded clones and increased TCR diversity were shown by the long-lived group, suggesting age selection. Conclusive comparison of naive and antigen-experienced compartments was prevented by the profiling of bulk unsorted PBMCs. Donor CMV infection status was unknown, potentially confounding age-related changes in expanded clonotypes. Total diversity estimates from one million sequenced T cells were considered lower bounds and underestimates. Observed TCR beta diversity per million T cells fell roughly linearly with age, and a significant reduction was already apparent by age roughly 40.

Sequenced sample: blood. Rearrangement joined TRBV6-6 to TRBJ1-2; no D segment can be confidently identified. The TCR sequence derives from a man aged 25 to 45 in good health. The base sequence is TGTGCCAGCAGTTACGGCACCCAAGATGGCTACACCTTC. It codes for CASSYGTQDGYTF.